This TCR beta chain was sequenced in a study of cytomegalovirus exposure and HLA in healthy donors. The PCR ran on 60 Vbeta and 13 Jbeta primers. The data were produced by immunoSEQ multiplex PCR, yet TCRdb's version contains in-frame clones alone and is incomplete. The repertoire includes 90,000 to 140,000 clones, around 74% of them detected once, and 1% to 1.5% sits in the top ten. CDR1 and CDR2 (germline): ENHRY, SYGVKD. The ends lost 4 bases at V and 6 bases at J; junction bases unmatched: 10. The CDR3 is made up of 15 amino acids. The source material was PBMCs. The clonotype was recovered from a man in his forties or fifties in good health and CMV-seronegative. The V gene is TRBV10-3, the J gene TRBJ1-2; TRBD1 agrees at 8 bases. The CDR3 DNA sequence: TGTGCCATCAGTGTCCAGGGGGCGGTCCCCGATGGCTACACCTTC. It yields the protein CAISVQGAVPDGYTF.